Given below is one TCR beta chain in context. What it recognizes is unknown. Clones were read by immunoSEQ multiplex PCR, and TCRdb kept only the in-frame ones, dropping some. The repertoire holds 10,000 to 15,000 clones, with 70% to 85% as singletons. This record comes from a study of tumor-infiltrating lymphocytes in localized non-small cell lung cancer. About the study: Several tumor histologies, both smoking statuses, and some post-neoadjuvant chemotherapy samples were included.

Per the germline V gene, CDR1 is MNHEY and CDR2 is SMNVEV (reference sequence). The V gene lost 5 bases and the J gene lost 4 bases, with 9 bases spanning the gap. CDR3 length: 14 amino acids. Study observations and caveats: Different pieces of the same tissue were used for each assay.

The sample comprised uninvolved lung tissue not adjacent to the tumor. The rearrangement uses TRBV27 and TRBJ1-6; D possibly corresponds to TRBD1 (5 bases). This TCR derives from a human donor with non-small cell lung cancer. The CDR3 region has the DNA TGTGCCAGCAGTGCGGGGCCTTATAATTCACCCCTCCACTTT. Translated, it gives CASSAGPYNSPLHF.